This T cell receptor (beta chain) was found in a study of CD8+CD57+ T cells in acquired aplastic anemia. Study-wide background: The sorted CD4+ and CD8+ cells yielded an average approximately 3.2 ug of DNA. As sequenced from healthy donors, CD4+ cells averaged roughly 9.9 million reads.

Germline V gene sequence: CDR1 MNHNS, CDR2 SASEGT. The CDR3 extends over 12 amino acids. With 4 bases removed from V and 10 bases from J, the gap between germline ends came to 8 bases. Notes on the study in general: Patients did not significantly differ from controls in CD8+ Simpson's diversity.

The template used for profiling TCR beta VDJ and CDR3 was genomic DNA. TCRdb re-analysed the reads in MiXCR, keeping a single row per CDR3 protein. The sample holds about 190,000 distinct CDR3 sequences; roughly half are singletons and the top ten take about a sixth. On this clonotype: The antigen remains unidentified.

The receptor's source is a human donor in good health, serving as a control. This rearrangement joins TRBV6-1 to TRBJ1-6, with D possibly matching TRBD1 (5 bases). Material: sorted CD4+, CD8+, or CD8+CD57+ T cells (not recorded which) from PBMCs. Here the CDR3 DNA reads TGTGCCAGCAGTGCAGGGTCCTCACCCCTCCACTTT. It codes for CASSAGSSPLHF.